The 32 T cell receptor beta chains presented below share a single source sample, sequenced in a study of blood T cell repertoires in COVID-19. Measured with immunoSEQ multiplex PCR; TCRdb has only the in-frame clones, and not every one. The data show about 150,000 clones, with around 83% seen just once and less than 9% held by the top ten. The sample taken for sequencing was peripheral blood. Source of these receptors: a man between 25 and 39 years old with COVID-19, enrolled during active disease.

This clone has more than one count but fewer than ten. V usage is TRBV9 and J usage is TRBJ1-3; 7 bases match TRBD1. The V gene end was trimmed by 4 bases and the J gene end by 2 bases; junction bases not matched to a gene: 3. Looked up from germline, CDR1 is SGDLS and CDR2 is YYNGEE. The CDR3 totals 14 residues. Written as DNA, the CDR3 is TGTGCCAGCAGCACTCAGGGGGCTGGAAACACCATATATTTT. Protein product: CASSTQGAGNTIYF. Variable domain in full (rest from reference TRBV9 and TRBJ1-3): DSGVTQTPKHLITATGQRVTLRCSPRSGDLSVYWYQQSLDQGLQFLIQYYNGEERAKGNILERFSAQQFPDLHSELNLSSLELGDSALYFCASSTQGAGNTIYFGEGSWLTVV.

The chain uses TRBV3-1 (or the pseudogene TRBV3-2) and TRBJ2-3, with D possibly TRBD1 on 6 matching bases. The CDR3 has 13 residues. V lost 2 bases and J 3 bases, leaving 6 bases between the germline ends. Germline-derived CDR1 and CDR2 are LGHDT and YNNKEL (reference sequence). CDR3 in DNA: TGTGCCAGCAGCCAACAGGGGACAGATACGCAGTATTTT. Amino acid sequence: CASSQQGTDTQYF.

The CDR3 reads CASSPRGGSGNTIYF. CDR3 nucleotide sequence: TGCGCCAGCAGCCCGCGAGGGGGCTCTGGAAACACCATATATTTT. This chain links TRBV5-1 with TRBJ1-3; the D gene is possibly TRBD1 (6 bases). V was cut by 4 bases and J by 0 bases, with 11 bases left in between. Germline V CDR1 and CDR2: SGHRS, YFSETQ. CDR3 length equals 15 residues.

This chain connects TRBV24-1 to TRBJ1-1; D is perhaps TRBD1 (6 bases). Trimming pared 7 bases from V and 1 base from J, leaving 15 bases between. The germline V gene encodes CDR1 KGHDR and CDR2 SFDVKD. CDR3 length: 15 amino acids. CDR3 region: CATRKGGQGNTEAFF. In nucleotides, the CDR3 is TGTGCCACCAGGAAGGGGGGGCAGGGGAACACTGAAGCTTTCTTT.

The V call is TRBV5-6, the J call TRBJ2-2; D gene unclear. The CDR3 extends over 11 amino acids. Trimming shortened V by 3 bases and J by 5 bases, and 2 bases separated the two germline ends. CDR1 is SGHDT, CDR2 YYEEEE, per germline. The CDR3 spells CASSSTGELFF. The CDR3 coding sequence is TGTGCCAGCAGCTCTACCGGGGAGCTGTTTTTT.

The rearrangement links TRBV7-8 to TRBJ2-1, with D possibly being TRBD1 (6 bases). The CDR3 runs 15 residues. Germline V CDR1 and CDR2: SGHVS, FQNEAQ. V lost 2 bases and J 2 bases, leaving 10 bases between the germline ends. The CDR3 region is CASSLTWTAYNEQFF. Here the CDR3 DNA reads TGTGCCAGCAGCTTAACCTGGACAGCCTACAATGAGCAGTTCTTC.

The gene calls are TRBV5-4 and TRBJ2-3; a possible D gene is TRBD2 (6 bases). The V gene lost 0 bases and the J gene lost 1 base, with 9 bases spanning the gap. The CDR3 contains 15 residues. CDR1 SGHNT and CDR2 YYREEE come from the germline V gene (reference sequence). The chain's CDR3 is CASSLGSGRTDTQYF. CDR3 nucleotides: TGTGCCAGCAGCTTGGGTAGCGGCCGCACAGATACGCAGTATTTT.

This clone showed up just once. The chain combines TRBV4-2 with TRBJ2-7; TRBD2 agrees at 7 bases. CDR3 length equals 15 residues. Germline V lookup: CDR1 LGHNA, CDR2 YNFKEQ. The V and J ends lost 1 base and 0 bases, in that order; junction bases with no gene match: 3. The CDR3 is CASSQGGSASYEQYF. The DNA of the CDR3 is TGTGCCAGCAGCCAAGGCGGGAGTGCCTCCTACGAGCAGTACTTC.

The chain uses TRBV7-9 and TRBJ1-6; D might be TRBD1 (5 bases). V lost 5 bases, J lost 3 bases, and 14 bases lay in between. The CDR3 contains 16 residues. Germline CDR1 SEHNR, CDR2 FQNEAQ (reference sequence). The DNA for the CDR3 is TGTGCCAGCAGCCCGCGGGGCTTAAACTATAATTCACCCCTCCACTTT. As protein: CASSPRGLNYNSPLHF.

The chain is built from TRBV7-2 and TRBJ2-1, with 9 bases that match TRBD2. Germline loops: CDR1 SGHTA, CDR2 FQGNSA. V was pared by 7 bases and J by 7 bases, with 11 bases of the junction left unmatched. This CDR3 has 15 residues. The CDR3 nucleotides are TGTGCCAGCACCCCAAACGCGGGAGGGAGGAATGAGCAGTTCTTC. It codes for CASTPNAGGRNEQFF.

The rearrangement joins TRBV18 to TRBJ2-7, with TRBD2 matching over 7 bases. V dropped 6 bases and J dropped 5; count of bases not matched to a gene: 7. In germline, CDR1 is KGHSH, CDR2 LQKENI. CDR3 size: 13 residues. The CDR3 sequence: CASSLREGDEQYF. In DNA, the CDR3 is TGTGCCAGCTCGCTTAGGGAGGGCGACGAGCAGTACTTC.

This chain joins TRBV27 and TRBJ2-7, with a tentative D call TRBD1 (6 bases). The CDR3 covers 13 residues. Per the germline V gene, CDR1 is MNHEY and CDR2 is SMNVEV (reference sequence). Trimming shortened V by 2 bases and J by 6 bases, and 11 bases separated the two germline ends. The CDR3 loop is CASSLTGTIEQYF. CDR3 DNA: TGTGCCAGCAGTTTAACCGGGACAATCGAGCAGTACTTC.

This clone appeared a single time. The chain carries TRBV4-3 and TRBJ2-2; 11 nucleotides align to TRBD2. The V segment lost 4 bases and the J segment 1 base; nucleotides outside the gene matches: 2. This CDR3 region has 16 residues. Looked up from germline, CDR1 is LGHNA and CDR2 is YSLEER. This chain's CDR3 is CASSLGLAGNTGELFF. The CDR3 DNA sequence: TGCGCCAGCAGCCTCGGACTAGCGGGGAACACCGGGGAGCTGTTTTTT.

The gene calls are TRBV19 and TRBJ2-7; D is uncertain. This CDR3 has 13 residues. Trimming stripped 2 bases from V and 6 bases from J, with 11 bases between. In germline, CDR1 is LNHDA, CDR2 SQIVND (reference sequence). CDR3 amino acids: CASSITGTSEQYF. In nucleotides, the CDR3 is TGTGCCAGTAGTATAACGGGTACCAGCGAGCAGTACTTC.

This clone was seen a handful of times. The chain joins TRBV28 to TRBJ1-1, with TRBD1 matching 9 bases. This CDR3 has 14 residues. Trimming removed 7 bases from V and 1 base from J; junction bases left unmatched: 4. From germline, CDR1 is MDHEN and CDR2 SYDVKM. The CDR3 coding sequence is TGTGCCAGCATTGAGACAGGGGGGAACACTGAAGCTTTCTTT. Translating it yields CASIETGGNTEAFF.

J is TRBJ2-7 and V is TRBV11-2, with D perhaps matching TRBD2 (5 bases). Germline-derived CDR1 and CDR2 are SGHAT and FQNNGV. Trimming shortened V by 2 bases and J by 2 bases, and 10 bases separated the two germline ends. CDR3 length: 14 residues. CDR3: CASSLSGETYEQYF. CDR3 DNA sequence: TGTGCCAGCAGCTTATCCGGGGAGACCTACGAGCAGTACTTC.

The chain joins TRBV28 to TRBJ2-1; maybe TRBD2 (6 bases). V shed 9 bases and J shed 3 bases, with 21 bases lying between them. CDR1 and CDR2 (germline): MDHEN, SYDVKM. The length of the CDR3 is 16 residues. In DNA, the CDR3 is TGTGCCAGTACTATCTTAGGGGAGGTCGGCTACAATGAGCAGTTCTTC. It codes for CASTILGEVGYNEQFF.

This clone occurred a few times. The identical CDR3 is also encoded by other nucleotide sequences in the sample. V gene TRBV15 combines with J gene TRBJ2-5; a weak D match, TRBD1 (6 bases). Germline V gene data show CDR1 as LNHNV and CDR2 as YYDKDF (reference sequence). Trimming shortened V by 3 bases and J by 2 bases, and 7 bases separated the two germline ends. The CDR3 extends over 13 amino acids. The CDR3 sequence: CATSRDRQETQYF. The CDR3, as DNA: TGTGCCACCAGCAGGGACAGACAAGAGACCCAGTACTTC.

The rearrangement joins TRBV3-1 (or the pseudogene TRBV3-2) to TRBJ2-3, with TRBD1 matching over 7 bases. Germline V CDR1 and CDR2: LGHDT, YNNKEL (reference sequence). The CDR3 loop spans 14 amino acids. V lost 4 bases, J lost 0 bases, and 1 base stayed unmatched. This CDR3 is CASSPGQSTDTQYF. The CDR3 DNA is TGTGCCAGCAGCCCGGGACAGAGCACAGATACGCAGTATTTT.

The rearrangement joins TRBV3-1 (or the pseudogene TRBV3-2) to TRBJ1-1, with 8 positions matching TRBD1. This CDR3 has 14 amino acids. V lost 4 bases, J lost 4 bases, and 5 bases stayed unmatched. CDR1 and CDR2 from the germline V gene are LGHDT and YNNKEL (reference sequence). CDR3 region: CASSPTGGPTEAFF. CDR3 nucleotide sequence: TGTGCCAGCAGCCCAACAGGGGGTCCCACTGAAGCTTTCTTT.

There are many counts of this clone. The CDR3 nucleotides are TGTGCCAGCAGCCAAGATACCGAGTCAGCCTCTGTTAGAGGGCAGTACTTC. This translates into CASSQDTESASVRGQYF. The J gene is TRBJ2-7, the V gene TRBV4-2; D is unclear. The CDR3 totals 17 residues. Trimming left V 0 bases short and J 9 bases short, with 24 bases between. Germline CDR1 reads LGHNA; CDR2 reads YNFKEQ.

The CDR3 sequence: CASSEAPLNYGYTF. As DNA, the CDR3 is TGTGCCAGCAGTGAGGCACCCCTTAACTATGGCTACACCTTC. V usage is TRBV2 and J usage is TRBJ1-2; D not certain. Germline V gene data show CDR1 as SNHLY and CDR2 as FYNNEI. The CDR3 extends over 14 amino acids. The germline V and J ends were trimmed by 3 bases and 1 base, with 9 bases remaining between them. Based on the CDR3 plus reference TRBV2 and TRBJ1-2, the full variable domain is EPEVTQTPSHQVTQMGQEVILRCVPISNHLYFYWYRQILGQKVEFLVSFYNNEISEKSEIFDDQFSVERPDGSNFTLKIRSTKLEDSAMYFCASSEAPLNYGYTFGSGTRLTVV.

The chain has TRBV28 and TRBJ1-2; D not resolved. Germline V gene data show CDR1 as MDHEN and CDR2 as SYDVKM. V gave up 5 bases and J gave up 7 bases, with 11 bases separating them. This CDR3 comprises 12 residues. This chain's CDR3 is CASSPNFSGYTF. In DNA, the CDR3 is TGTGCCAGCAGTCCCAATTTTAGTGGCTACACCTTC.

The chain links TRBV12-5 to TRBJ2-2; 8 nucleotides line up with TRBD2. The germline V gene encodes CDR1 LGHNT and CDR2 FRNRAP. The V segment lost 6 bases and the J segment 4 bases; nucleotides outside the gene matches: 1. The CDR3 loop spans 13 amino acids. DNA of the CDR3: TGTGCTAGTGGGGGGACTAGCACCGGGGAGCTGTTTTTT. As protein: CASGGTSTGELFF.

The CDR3 DNA is TGTGCCAGTAGTAGGGGCGGGGCAGCGTTGAACACTGAAGCTTTCTTT. Amino acids: CASSRGGAALNTEAFF. This sequence joins TRBV19 and TRBJ1-1, with D possibly matching TRBD1 (5 bases). The CDR3 is 16 residues long. V was clipped by 4 bases and J by 0 bases, with 15 bases between them. Germline V gene sequence: CDR1 LNHDA, CDR2 SQIVND (reference sequence).

The chain uses TRBV10-1 and TRBJ2-1; D possibly corresponds to TRBD2 (5 bases). V shed 2 bases and J shed 0 bases, with 8 bases lying between them. There are 15 residues in the CDR3. Germline values: CDR1 WNHNN, CDR2 SYGVQD (reference sequence). For the CDR3, the DNA is TGCGCCAGCAGTGAGAGCGGTGTCTCCTACAATGAGCAGTTCTTC. It translates to CASSESGVSYNEQFF.

This clone came up many times. This chain joins TRBV6-6 and TRBJ2-7; D is unresolved. This CDR3 is 12 amino acids long. Germline lookup yields CDR1 MNHNY and CDR2 SVGAGI (reference sequence). The V end lost 4 bases, the J end lost 2 bases, and 6 bases lay between the germline ends. The DNA of the CDR3 is TGTGCCAGCAGTTTACAGACCTACGAGCAGTACTTC. The encoded protein is CASSLQTYEQYF.

This sequence joins TRBV28 and TRBJ2-1; 14 nucleotides match TRBD2. The trim removed 7 bases at V and 7 bases at J, leaving 15 bases unmatched. The germline gives CDR1 MDHEN, CDR2 SYDVKM. The CDR3 has 18 residues. The CDR3 sequence is CASNPRLTSGRARNEQFF. DNA for the CDR3: TGTGCCAGCAACCCCCGACTGACTAGCGGGAGGGCCAGGAATGAGCAGTTCTTC.

The rearrangement links TRBV11-2 to TRBJ1-2; 8 bases line up with TRBD1. Per the germline V gene, CDR1 is SGHAT and CDR2 is FQNNGV. V shed 2 bases, J shed 4 bases, and the junction held 12 bases outside the gene matches. The CDR3 has 17 residues. CDR3 protein: CASSLSSGGNGLYGYTF. Here the CDR3 DNA reads TGTGCCAGCAGCTTAAGTTCAGGGGGCAATGGACTCTATGGCTACACCTTC.

The chain is built from TRBV28 and TRBJ2-3; 9 positions match TRBD2. V was pared by 3 bases and J by 5 bases, with 3 bases of the junction left unmatched. CDR1 is MDHEN and CDR2 is SYDVKM in the germline V gene. CDR3 length: 14 amino acids. The CDR3 DNA reads as TGTGCCAGCAGTTTTAGCGGGAGTAGAGATACGCAGTATTTT. Its protein is CASSFSGSRDTQYF.

This rearrangement joins TRBV19 to TRBJ2-2, with D perhaps TRBD1 (6 bases). Germline V CDR1 and CDR2: LNHDA, SQIVND (reference sequence). The CDR3 runs 15 residues. V was shortened by 5 bases and J by 4 bases, with 14 bases between the two germline ends. The CDR3 DNA sequence: TGTGCCAGTAGTCCACAGGGTAGGGGCACCGGGGAGCTGTTTTTT. Its protein product is CASSPQGRGTGELFF. The full variable domain, with the rest looked up from reference TRBV19 and TRBJ2-2, is DGGITQSPKYLFRKEGQNVTLSCEQNLNHDAMYWYRQDPGQGLRLIYYSQIVNDFQKGDIAEGYSVSREKKESFPLTVTSAQKNPTAFYLCASSPQGRGTGELFFGEGSRLTVL.

V gene TRBV12-3 or TRBV12-4 combines with J gene TRBJ1-6; D is unresolved. Trimming removed 7 bases from V and 10 bases from J, with 14 bases in between. The CDR3 has 13 residues. CDR3 loop: CASNLQGSSPLHF. The CDR3 nucleotides are TGTGCCAGCAACCTACAAGGGAGCTCACCCCTCCACTTT.